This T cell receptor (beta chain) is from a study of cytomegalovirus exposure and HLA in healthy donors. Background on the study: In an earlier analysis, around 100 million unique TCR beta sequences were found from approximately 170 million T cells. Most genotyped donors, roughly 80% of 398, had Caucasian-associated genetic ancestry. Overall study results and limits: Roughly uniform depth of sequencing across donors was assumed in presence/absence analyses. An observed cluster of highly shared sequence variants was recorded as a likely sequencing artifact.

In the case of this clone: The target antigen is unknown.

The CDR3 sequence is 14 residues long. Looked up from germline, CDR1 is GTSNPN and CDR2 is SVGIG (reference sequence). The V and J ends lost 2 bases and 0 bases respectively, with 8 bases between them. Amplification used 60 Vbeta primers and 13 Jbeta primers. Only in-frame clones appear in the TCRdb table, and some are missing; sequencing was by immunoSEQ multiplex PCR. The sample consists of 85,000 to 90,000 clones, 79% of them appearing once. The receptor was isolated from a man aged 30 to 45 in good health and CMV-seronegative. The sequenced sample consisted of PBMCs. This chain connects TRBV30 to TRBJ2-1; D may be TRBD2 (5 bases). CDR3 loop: CAWSQGSSYNEQFF. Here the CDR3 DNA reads TGTGCCTGGAGTCAAGGGAGCTCCTACAATGAGCAGTTCTTC.